What follows are 25 T cell receptor beta chains derived from one specimen sequenced in a study of blood T cell repertoires in COVID-19. Sequencing used immunoSEQ multiplex PCR; TCRdb keeps in-frame clones, though not all of them. The repertoire has approximately 94,000 clones, 91% of them found once; the top ten carry around 2.1%. The sample comprised peripheral blood. These receptors were taken from a man aged 50-60 years with active COVID-19.

CDR3 sequence (DNA): TGTGCCAGCAGCGTAGAAACGGGGATGAACACTGAAGCTTTCTTT. Protein sequence: CASSVETGMNTEAFF. This chain joins TRBV9 and TRBJ1-1; D is unclear. Germline V gives CDR1 SGDLS, CDR2 YYNGEE. V was shortened by 0 bases and J by 0 bases, with 9 bases between the two germline ends. This CDR3 is built from 15 residues. Variable domain in full (rest from reference TRBV9 and TRBJ1-1): DSGVTQTPKHLITATGQRVTLRCSPRSGDLSVYWYQQSLDQGLQFLIQYYNGEERAKGNILERFSAQQFPDLHSELNLSSLELGDSALYFCASSVETGMNTEAFFGQGTRLTVV.

V is TRBV6-5 and J is TRBJ2-1, with 13 nucleotides matching TRBD2. The germline gives CDR1 MNHEY, CDR2 SVGAGI. V was pared by 6 bases and J by 5 bases, with 4 bases of the junction left unmatched. CDR3 length: 15 amino acids. CDR3 bases: TGTGCCAGCAGCAGCGGACTAGCGGGGGACAATGAGCAGTTCTTC. Its translation: CASSSGLAGDNEQFF.

J is TRBJ1-5 and V is TRBV7-9, with D possibly matching TRBD1 (5 bases). V gave up 1 base and J gave up 4 bases, with 11 bases separating them. Looked up from germline, CDR1 is SEHNR and CDR2 is FQNEAQ (reference sequence). CDR3 length: 15 amino acids. CDR3 sequence reads: CASSLGSQENQPQHF. As DNA, the CDR3 is TGTGCCAGCAGCTTAGGGTCACAGGAAAATCAGCCCCAGCATTTT.

V usage is TRBV7-3 and J usage is TRBJ2-1; 8 bases agree with TRBD1. Germline assignment: CDR1 SGHTA and CDR2 FQGTGA. CDR3 length: 15 amino acids. V was pared by 3 bases and J by 2 bases, with 3 bases of the junction left unmatched. The CDR3 region is CASSLGQAPYNEQFF. In DNA form, the CDR3 reads TGTGCCAGCAGCTTGGGACAGGCCCCCTACAATGAGCAGTTCTTC.

This clone was recorded once. This chain links TRBV6-5 with TRBJ2-3, with TRBD2 matching over 9 bases. Germline trimming cut 2 bases from V and 8 bases from J; bases unmatched to any gene: 11. CDR1 and CDR2 (germline): MNHEY, SVGAGI. This CDR3 has 16 amino acids. The CDR3 coding sequence is TGTGCCAGCAGTTACAGTTTATTAGCGGGAGAGGTTACGCAGTATTTT. As protein: CASSYSLLAGEVTQYF.

The V call is TRBV11-2, the J call TRBJ2-3; D may be TRBD2 (5 bases). The V and J ends lost 3 bases and 10 bases respectively, with 14 bases between them. Germline V gene sequence: CDR1 SGHAT, CDR2 FQNNGV. CDR3 size: 13 residues. The CDR3 nucleotides are TGTGCCAGCAGCTTGCAACCAACGGAGGCGCAGTATTTT. It is translated as CASSLQPTEAQYF.

The V call is TRBV2, the J call TRBJ2-5; TRBD2 matches at 8 bases. Germline V CDR1 and CDR2: SNHLY, FYNNEI. V shed 6 bases, J shed 4 bases, and the junction held 4 bases outside the gene matches. The CDR3 length is 13 residues. Here the CDR3 DNA reads TGTGCCAGCAGGACGAGCGGGGGAGAGACCCAGTACTTC. Amino acid sequence: CASRTSGGETQYF.

This chain joins TRBV29-1 and TRBJ2-5; maybe TRBD1 (6 bases). This CDR3 spans 14 amino acids. Germline values: CDR1 SQVTM, CDR2 ANQGSEA. The ends were cut back, 4 bases at V and 4 bases at J, with 16 bases in the middle. DNA for the CDR3: TGCAGCGTTGCCTTCAGGGGCCTCGGAGAGACCCAGTACTTC. This codes for CSVAFRGLGETQYF.

This chain connects TRBV6-5 to TRBJ1-2; no clear D gene. This CDR3 has 14 residues. Trimming cost V 7 bases and J 4 bases, with 16 bases left between them. The germline V gene has CDR1 MNHEY and CDR2 SVGAGI. CDR3 nucleotide sequence: TGTGCCAGCATCGAACGGGGTTCCACCTATGGCTACACCTTC. It codes for CASIERGSTYGYTF.

The chain links TRBV3-1 (or the pseudogene TRBV3-2) to TRBJ2-2, with 13 bases fitting TRBD2. Germline CDR1 reads LGHDT; CDR2 reads YNNKEL (reference sequence). CDR3 size: 18 residues. V shed 7 bases, J shed 1 base, and the junction held 9 bases outside the gene matches. The CDR3, as DNA: TGTGCCAGCAACGGACTAGCGGGGGAGGTCGGGAACACCGGGGAGCTGTTTTTT. It translates to CASNGLAGEVGNTGELFF.

The chain links TRBV5-6 to TRBJ2-1, with TRBD2 as a possible D gene (7 bases). Germline V lookup: CDR1 SGHDT, CDR2 YYEEEE. Deletions cut 3 bases from V and 8 bases from J, with 18 bases between. This CDR3 is 15 amino acids long. The CDR3 sequence: CASSYAGGRIHEQFF. CDR3 in DNA: TGTGCCAGCAGCTATGCCGGGGGGCGCATCCATGAGCAGTTCTTC.

This rearrangement joins TRBV4-1 to TRBJ2-3; possibly TRBD2 for D (6 bases). The germline gives CDR1 MGHRA, CDR2 YSYEKL. The CDR3 sequence is 14 residues long. The V end was cut by 4 bases, the J end by 9 bases, with 17 bases between. The CDR3 bases are TGCGCCAGCAGCCCCATTGTGAGAGGAGGGACGCAGTATTTT. The encoded protein is CASSPIVRGGTQYF.

The chain carries TRBV5-1 and TRBJ1-6; the D is unclear. The germline gives CDR1 SGHRS, CDR2 YFSETQ. The CDR3 spans 16 residues. The germline V and J ends were trimmed by 0 bases and 9 bases, with 16 bases remaining between them. The CDR3 DNA follows: TGCGCCAGCAGCTTGGGTGGCCACCCTGCGGGTTCACCCCTCCACTTT. As protein: CASSLGGHPAGSPLHF.

The V call is TRBV19, the J call TRBJ1-1; 8 bases are a match to TRBD1. Germline V gene data show CDR1 as LNHDA and CDR2 as SQIVND (reference sequence). The CDR3 is made up of 16 amino acids. Unmatched junction bases numbered 8, after V lost 4 bases and J lost 1 base. DNA of the CDR3: TGTGCCAGTAGTAAGGCAGGGGGCTATGAGAACACTGAAGCTTTCTTT. Translation: CASSKAGGYENTEAFF.

The chain employs TRBV21-1 and TRBJ2-7; TRBD2 was called by the table and not checked on the DNA. TRBV21-1 constitutes a pseudogene. The CDR3 extends over 16 amino acids. The CDR3 DNA follows: TGTGCCAGCAGCATATCAGCGGGAGGAGGTCGCTACGAGCAGTACGTC. This codes for CASSISAGGGRYEQYV.

This clone occurred a few times. The chain joins TRBV4-1 to TRBJ1-5; TRBD1 might be the D (5 bases). Germline CDR1 is MGHRA and CDR2 is YSYEKL. This CDR3 spans 15 amino acids. V was shortened by 2 bases and J by 3 bases, with 11 bases between the two germline ends. This chain's CDR3 is CASSQHQGDNQPQHF. In DNA form, the CDR3 reads TGCGCCAGCAGCCAACATCAGGGTGACAATCAGCCCCAGCATTTT.

This chain links TRBV27 with TRBJ1-6; D gene uncertain. Trimming removed 6 bases from V and 8 bases from J, with 11 bases in between. The germline V gene encodes CDR1 MNHEY and CDR2 SMNVEV (reference sequence). The CDR3 spans 13 residues. CDR3 DNA sequence: TGTGCCAGCAGGTGGCGGGGAGATTCACCCCTCCACTTT. Protein sequence: CASRWRGDSPLHF.

This clone was detected only a few times. This sequence joins TRBV6-2 or TRBV6-3 and TRBJ2-7, with TRBD1 matching over 8 bases. J was trimmed by 9 bases and V by 5 bases; bases with no gene match: 15. The CDR3 runs to 15 residues. The germline gives CDR1 MNHEY, CDR2 SVGEGT. The CDR3 nucleotides read TGTGCCAGCAGTAAGAACGGACAGGGACCGCGGGTGCAGTACTTC. It specifies CASSKNGQGPRVQYF.

The chain joins TRBV14 to TRBJ1-1; D uncertain. V shed 0 bases and J shed 6 bases, with 14 bases lying between them. Germline values: CDR1 SGHDN, CDR2 FVKESK. The CDR3 covers 15 residues. DNA for the CDR3: TGTGCCAGCAGCCAAGATAGGATTGTGGGAGCTGAAGCTTTCTTT. It yields the protein CASSQDRIVGAEAFF.

The chain joins TRBV12-3 or TRBV12-4 to TRBJ2-2, with 7 bases aligning to TRBD1. Trimming took 9 bases from V and 6 from J; bases not matched to a gene: 4. The CDR3 is made up of 12 amino acids. This CDR3 reads CASSQGAGELFF. In DNA, the CDR3 is TGTGCCAGTTCGCAGGGGGCCGGGGAGCTGTTTTTT.

V and J are TRBV6-5 and TRBJ1-2, with 9 bases aligning to TRBD1. In germline, CDR1 is MNHEY, CDR2 SVGAGI. CDR3 length equals 14 residues. Germline trimming cut 7 bases from V and 2 bases from J; bases unmatched to any gene: 5. CDR3 sequence reads: CASTRQGGNYGYTF. For the CDR3, the DNA is TGTGCCAGCACACGACAGGGGGGAAACTATGGCTACACCTTC.

This clone was seen a single time. V gene TRBV18 combines with J gene TRBJ1-1; weak D call: TRBD1 (6 bases). V was trimmed by 5 bases and J by 4 bases, leaving 17 bases between them. CDR3 length: 15 amino acids. Germline V gene data show CDR1 as KGHSH and CDR2 as LQKENI. The CDR3 DNA reads as TGTGCCAGCTCAGCTTTATCCGGGACAACCACTGAAGCTTTCTTT. It codes for CASSALSGTTTEAFF.

This chain uses TRBV29-1 with TRBJ2-1; D is undetermined. V was clipped by 4 bases and J by 8 bases, with 9 bases between them. The CDR3 contains 11 residues. Germline V lookup: CDR1 SQVTM, CDR2 ANQGSEA. This CDR3 reads CSVGPLYEQFF. The CDR3 DNA reads as TGCAGCGTTGGTCCCCTCTATGAGCAGTTCTTC.

The rearrangement uses TRBV5-1 and TRBJ1-2; 12 bases line up with TRBD1. V dropped 4 bases and J dropped 2; count of bases not matched to a gene: 6. The germline CDR1 and CDR2 sequences are SGHRS and YFSETQ. CDR3 size: 16 residues. CDR3 nucleotide sequence: TGCGCCAGCAGCCCGGGACAGGGGGCTGGAAACTATGGCTACACCTTC. It codes for CASSPGQGAGNYGYTF.

The chain recombines TRBV6-2 or TRBV6-3 with TRBJ2-3, with TRBD2 matching 7 bases. This CDR3 comprises 14 residues. CDR1 is MNHEY and CDR2 is SVGEGT in the germline V gene. The ends lost 2 bases at V and 2 bases at J; junction bases unmatched: 1. CDR3 loop: CASSYGRATDTQYF. CDR3 coding DNA: TGTGCCAGCAGTTACGGGAGGGCCACAGATACGCAGTATTTT.